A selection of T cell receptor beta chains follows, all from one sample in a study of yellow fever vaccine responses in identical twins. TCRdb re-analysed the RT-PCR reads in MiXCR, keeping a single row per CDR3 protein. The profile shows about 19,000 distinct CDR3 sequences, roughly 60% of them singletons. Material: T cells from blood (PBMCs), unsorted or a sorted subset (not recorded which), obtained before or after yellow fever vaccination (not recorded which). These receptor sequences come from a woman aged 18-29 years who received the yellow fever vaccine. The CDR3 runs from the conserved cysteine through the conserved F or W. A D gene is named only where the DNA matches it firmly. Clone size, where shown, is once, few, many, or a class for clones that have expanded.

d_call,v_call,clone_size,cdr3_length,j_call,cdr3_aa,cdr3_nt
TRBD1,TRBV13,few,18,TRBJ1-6,CASSSNSDRGLYNSPLHF,TGTGCCAGCAGCTCCAACTCGGACAGGGGGCTCTATAATTCACCCCTCCACTTT
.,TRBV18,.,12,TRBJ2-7,CASSPTSYEQYF,TGTGCCAGCTCACCTACTTCCTACGAGCAGTACTTC
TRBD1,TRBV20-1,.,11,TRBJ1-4,CSAAQGDLLFF,TGCAGTGCCGCGCAGGGGGACTTACTGTTTTTT
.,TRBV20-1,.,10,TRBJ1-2,CSATDRKSTF,TGCAGTGCTACCGACAGAAAGTCTACCTTC
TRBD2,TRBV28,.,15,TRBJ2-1,CASDRHGTSGIEQFF,TGTGCCAGCGACCGCCACGGGACTAGCGGGATCGAGCAGTTCTTC
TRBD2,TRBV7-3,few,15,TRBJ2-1,CASSSDSGGYNEQFF,TGTGCCAGCAGCTCAGATAGCGGGGGTTACAATGAGCAGTTCTTC
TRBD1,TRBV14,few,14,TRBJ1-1,CASSQGQGGNEAFF,TGTGCCAGCAGCCAGGGACAGGGAGGCAATGAAGCTTTCTTT
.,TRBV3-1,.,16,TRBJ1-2,CASSQEGVRAHYGYTF,TGTGCCAGCAGCCAAGAAGGGGTTAGGGCCCACTATGGCTACACCTTC
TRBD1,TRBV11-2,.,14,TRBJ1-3,CASSQQTGRNTIYF,TGTGCCAGCAGCCAGCAGACAGGGCGAAACACCATATATTTT
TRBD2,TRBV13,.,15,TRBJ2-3,CASSRLGLAGDTQYF,TGTGCCAGCAGCCGGCTCGGACTAGCGGGGGATACGCAGTATTTT
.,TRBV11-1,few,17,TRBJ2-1,CASSLGGGSVGRNEQFF,TGTGCCAGCAGCTTAGGGGGTGGGTCAGTAGGGAGGAATGAGCAGTTCTTC
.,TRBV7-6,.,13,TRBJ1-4,CASSFQFNEKLFF,TGTGCCAGCAGCTTTCAGTTTAATGAAAAACTGTTTTTT
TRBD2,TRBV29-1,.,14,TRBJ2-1,CSARLAGGWDEQFF,TGCAGCGCCCGACTAGCGGGGGGGTGGGATGAGCAGTTCTTC
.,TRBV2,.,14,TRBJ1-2,CASARDVNDYGYTF,TGTGCCAGCGCCCGGGACGTGAACGACTATGGCTACACCTTC
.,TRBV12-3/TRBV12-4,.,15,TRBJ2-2,CASSLSSANTGELFF,TGTGCCAGCAGTTTATCCAGCGCGAACACCGGGGAGCTGTTTTTT
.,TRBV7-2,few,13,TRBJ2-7,CASSRRDSSEQYF,TGTGCCAGCAGCCGGCGGGACTCCTCCGAGCAGTACTTC
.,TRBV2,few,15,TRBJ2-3,CASSEGGTSTDTQYF,TGTGCCAGCAGTGAAGGCGGAACTAGCACAGATACGCAGTATTTT
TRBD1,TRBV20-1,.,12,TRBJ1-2,CRIQGADYGYTF,TGCAGGATACAGGGGGCCGACTATGGCTACACCTTC
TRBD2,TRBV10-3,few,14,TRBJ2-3,CAISDGAGPDTQYF,TGTGCCATCAGTGATGGAGCGGGACCAGATACGCAGTATTTT
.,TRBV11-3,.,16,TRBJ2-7,CASSFDPGTSTYEQCF,TGTGCCAGCAGCTTCGACCCCGGGACTTCTACCTACGAGCAGTGCTTC